Below are 27 T cell receptor beta chains sequenced from a single sample in a study of blood T cell repertoires in COVID-19. The table came from immunoSEQ multiplex PCR; TCRdb's copy has only in-frame clones and leaves some out. The sample contains around 430,000 clones, approximately 88% of which appear only once. Material for sequencing was peripheral blood. These receptors originate from a woman between 45 and 60 years old with COVID-19, enrolled during active disease.

J is TRBJ1-2 and V is TRBV30; TRBD1 matches 9 bases. The CDR3 contains 13 residues. Germline V CDR1 and CDR2: GTSNPN, SVGIG (reference sequence). The CDR3 loop reads CASPGQGSYGYTF. The CDR3 DNA reads TGTGCTTCACCGGGACAGGGCAGCTATGGCTACACCTTC. Supplemented by reference TRBV30 and TRBJ1-2, the full variable domain reads SQTIHQWPATLVQPVGSPLSLECTVEGTSNPNLYWYRQAAGRGLQLLFYSVGIGQISSEVPQNLSASRPQDRQFILSSKKLLLSDSGFYLCASPGQGSYGYTFGSGTRLTVV.

V is TRBV7-9 and J is TRBJ1-2; 10 bases map to TRBD1. This CDR3 is 15 amino acids long. Germline lookup yields CDR1 SEHNR and CDR2 FQNEAQ (reference sequence). Trimming cost V 6 bases and J 2 bases; bases outside gene matches: 6. CDR3 coding DNA: TGTGCCAGCAGACCTTGGACAGGGGGAAACTATGGCTACACCTTC. Protein: CASRPWTGGNYGYTF.

CDR3 nucleotides: TGTGCCAGTAGTATCACAGGGTGGAGCTATGGCTACACCTTC. Protein product: CASSITGWSYGYTF. V usage is TRBV19 and J usage is TRBJ1-2; D may be TRBD1 (6 bases). In germline, CDR1 is LNHDA, CDR2 SQIVND (reference sequence). V was cut by 3 bases and J by 4 bases, with 12 bases left in between. This CDR3 has 14 residues.

The chain carries TRBV6-6 and TRBJ1-5; possible D gene TRBD1, 5 bases. CDR1 MNHNY and CDR2 SVGAGI come from the germline V gene (reference sequence). This CDR3 is built from 15 residues. V lost 6 bases to trimming and J lost 1 base, with 13 bases between them. The CDR3 nucleotides read TGTGCCAGCAGCGCCCCGGGGGGAAGCAATCAGCCCCAGCATTTT. Translated: CASSAPGGSNQPQHF.

This clone was counted only a few times. The V and J genes are TRBV28 and TRBJ2-1; 16 bases match TRBD2. Germline-derived CDR1 and CDR2 are MDHEN and SYDVKM. This CDR3 has 14 amino acids. V lost 8 bases and J lost 9; bases outside the gene matches: 4. DNA for the CDR3: TGTGCCAGCGGGACTAGCGGGGGGGTAGGTGAGCAGTTCTTC. Residues: CASGTSGGVGEQFF.

V and J are TRBV9 and TRBJ2-1; 9 bases line up with TRBD2. From germline, CDR1 is SGDLS and CDR2 YYNGEE. The CDR3 loop spans 16 amino acids. V was clipped by 3 bases and J by 4 bases; unmatched bases: 8. CDR3 in DNA: TGTGCCAGCAGCGGCCTAACTAGCGGGCGATACAATGAGCAGTTCTTC. Encoded protein: CASSGLTSGRYNEQFF.

The chain combines TRBV24-1 with TRBJ2-5, with TRBD2 identical over 9 bases. The CDR3 consists of 17 residues. Germline loops: CDR1 KGHDR, CDR2 SFDVKD. V was clipped by 4 bases and J by 2 bases; unmatched bases: 10. The CDR3 region is CATSETPLAGKQETQYF. The CDR3 coding sequence is TGTGCCACCAGTGAAACCCCCCTAGCGGGGAAGCAAGAGACCCAGTACTTC.

The rearrangement uses TRBV15 and TRBJ2-1, with 9 bases fitting TRBD2. The CDR3 totals 15 residues. Germline V gene sequence: CDR1 LNHNV, CDR2 YYDKDF (reference sequence). With V trimmed by 1 base and J by 6 bases, 4 bases remained unmatched. The chain's CDR3 is CATSRVAGAANEQFF. The CDR3 DNA reads TGTGCCACCAGCAGAGTAGCGGGGGCGGCCAATGAGCAGTTCTTC.

J is TRBJ2-7 and V is TRBV7-9; D is perhaps TRBD2 (5 bases). Looked up from germline, CDR1 is SEHNR and CDR2 is FQNEAQ (reference sequence). The CDR3 loop spans 14 amino acids. V dropped 6 bases and J dropped 4 bases, with 16 bases sitting between them. In DNA, the CDR3 is TGTGCCAGCAGACCCCGGACGAGGAGGTACGAGCAGTACTTC. Amino acids: CASRPRTRRYEQYF.

This chain connects TRBV10-3 to TRBJ1-1; possibly TRBD1 for D (5 bases). The germline V gene encodes CDR1 ENHRY and CDR2 SYGVKD. This CDR3 region has 13 residues. Trimming took off 5 bases at V and 0 bases at J, with 7 bases between the two ends. CDR3 sequence: CAISSRVNTEAFF. The CDR3 region has the DNA TGTGCCATCAGTTCCAGGGTGAACACTGAAGCTTTCTTT.

The V call is TRBV5-6, the J call TRBJ2-2; the D is unclear. Germline loops: CDR1 SGHDT, CDR2 YYEEEE. Deletions cut 4 bases from V and 1 base from J, with 14 bases between. This CDR3 has 16 residues. The CDR3 DNA is TGTGCCAGCAGCCTACGTTCGTCGGGGAACACCGGGGAGCTGTTTTTT. This encodes CASSLRSSGNTGELFF. The variable domain in full, completed from reference TRBV5-6 and TRBJ2-2, reads DAGVTQSPTHLIKTRGQQVTLRCSPKSGHDTVSWYQQALGQGPQFIFQYYEEEERQRGNFPDRFSGHQFPNYSSELNVNALLLGDSALYLCASSLRSSGNTGELFFGEGSRLTVL.

This clone was recorded a few times. The V gene is TRBV5-4, the J gene TRBJ1-2; D remains unclear. The length of the CDR3 is 13 residues. From germline, CDR1 is SGHNT and CDR2 YYREEE (reference sequence). Trimming removed 0 bases at V and 6 bases at J, with 9 bases between. The CDR3 protein is CASSLVSADGYTF. DNA for the CDR3: TGTGCCAGCAGCTTGGTTTCGGCGGATGGCTACACCTTC.

The genes are TRBV28 and TRBJ1-1, with 9 positions matching TRBD1. V was clipped by 4 bases and J by 6 bases; unmatched bases: 9. The germline CDR1 and CDR2 sequences are MDHEN and SYDVKM. The CDR3 contains 15 residues. CDR3 nucleotides: TGTGCCAGCAGTTCCCTCAGGACAGGGGAGGCTGAAGCTTTCTTT. Protein product: CASSSLRTGEAEAFF.

This sequence joins TRBV5-1 and TRBJ2-7; maybe TRBD1 (5 bases). The germline V and J ends were trimmed by 0 bases and 5 bases, with 9 bases remaining between them. This CDR3 has 13 residues. CDR1 SGHRS and CDR2 YFSETQ come from the germline V gene. The CDR3 nucleotides read TGCGCCAGCAGCTTGGGACAGAAGGACGAGCAGTACTTC. Translating it yields CASSLGQKDEQYF.

This chain joins TRBV25-1 and TRBJ1-2; D is unresolved. The CDR3 has 14 amino acids. V was cut by 2 bases and J by 3 bases, with 10 bases left in between. Germline V gene lookup returns CDR1 MGHDK and CDR2 SYGVNS. CDR3 in amino acids: CASSEPGVDYGYTF. In DNA form, the CDR3 reads TGTGCCAGCAGTGAACCCGGGGTTGACTATGGCTACACCTTC.

V is TRBV30 and J is TRBJ1-3, with D maybe TRBD1 (5 bases). There are 15 residues in the CDR3. Deletions cut 3 bases from V and 0 bases from J, with 12 bases between. The V gene's germline CDR1 is GTSNPN and CDR2 SVGIG (reference sequence). The CDR3 protein is CAWSRDWVSGNTIYF. Here the CDR3 DNA reads TGTGCCTGGAGCCGGGACTGGGTCTCTGGAAACACCATATATTTT.

This sequence joins TRBV27 and TRBJ1-1; TRBD1 agrees at 8 bases. CDR3 size: 16 residues. CDR1 is MNHEY, CDR2 SMNVEV, per germline (reference sequence). J lost 8 bases, V lost 5 bases, and 16 bases had no gene match. This CDR3 is CASSPYRGGPHLEAFF. The CDR3 bases are TGTGCCAGCAGTCCCTACAGGGGGGGTCCACATCTAGAAGCTTTCTTT.

The CDR3 DNA follows: TGTGCCACCGGGATTAGCTCCTACAATGAGCAGTTCTTC. This codes for CATGISSYNEQFF. The J gene is TRBJ2-1, the V gene TRBV19; perhaps TRBD2 as D (5 bases). Germline V gene lookup returns CDR1 LNHDA and CDR2 SQIVND (reference sequence). V dropped 10 bases and J dropped 0 bases, with 10 bases sitting between them. CDR3 length equals 13 residues.

The chain is built from TRBV18 and TRBJ2-2; D possibly corresponds to TRBD1 (5 bases). Per germline, CDR1 KGHSH and CDR2 LQKENI. Trimming took 3 bases from V and 3 from J, leaving 11 bases between them. The CDR3 has 15 amino acids. The CDR3 DNA reads as TGTGCCAGCTCACCTCCGACAGAGGACACCGGGGAGCTGTTTTTT. Its protein product is CASSPPTEDTGELFF.

The chain couples TRBV10-3 to TRBJ1-1; 10 nucleotides line up with TRBD1. Per germline, CDR1 ENHRY and CDR2 SYGVKD. V lost 8 bases and J lost 1; bases outside the gene matches: 19. CDR3 size: 19 residues. The CDR3 protein is CAIGGMGTGVENRNTEAFF. In DNA form, the CDR3 reads TGTGCCATCGGGGGGATGGGGACAGGGGTTGAAAATCGGAACACTGAAGCTTTCTTT.

The chain links TRBV4-2 to TRBJ1-4; a possible D gene is TRBD1 (5 bases). V was clipped by 2 bases and J by 8 bases, with 15 bases between them. Germline assignment: CDR1 LGHNA and CDR2 YNFKEQ. The CDR3 has 15 residues. The CDR3 region has the DNA TGTGCCAGCAGCCAATCTGACAGCGAATCCGAAAAACTGTTTTTT. It codes for CASSQSDSESEKLFF.

J is TRBJ2-3 and V is TRBV4-1; 10 bases are shared with TRBD2. From germline, CDR1 is MGHRA and CDR2 YSYEKL. CDR3 length: 16 residues. The ends lost 5 bases at V and 4 bases at J; junction bases unmatched: 9. The CDR3 sequence is CASSGAERGGPDTQYF. CDR3 nucleotide sequence: TGCGCCAGCAGCGGCGCCGAGCGGGGGGGCCCAGATACGCAGTATTTT.

The rearrangement links TRBV7-8 to TRBJ1-5, with D maybe TRBD1 (5 bases). Germline V gene sequence: CDR1 SGHVS, CDR2 FQNEAQ. The CDR3 consists of 16 residues. V gave up 1 base and J gave up 7 bases, with 17 bases separating them. DNA of the CDR3: TGTGCCAGCAGCTTAGGCCAGGGCCCAAAAGGACAGCCCCAGCATTTT. It is translated as CASSLGQGPKGQPQHF.

This clone has only a few counts. This sample includes further DNA sequences coding for the same CDR3. The rearrangement uses TRBV4-1 and TRBJ2-7, with 8 bases lining up with TRBD1. V shed 1 base and J 1 base; nucleotides not matched to a gene: 0. Per the germline V gene, CDR1 is MGHRA and CDR2 is YSYEKL. CDR3 size: 14 residues. In DNA, the CDR3 is TGCGCCAGCAGCCAAGGACAGGGGTCCTACGAGCAGTACTTC. It encodes CASSQGQGSYEQYF.

The chain carries TRBV5-1 and TRBJ1-6, with 7 bases that match TRBD1. The length of the CDR3 is 15 residues. Germline V lookup: CDR1 SGHRS, CDR2 YFSETQ. V lost 0 bases, J lost 7 bases, and 4 bases stayed unmatched. The CDR3 DNA sequence: TGCGCCAGCAGCTTGGGGGGGACAGAGAATTCACCCCTCCACTTT. Residues: CASSLGGTENSPLHF. Full variable domain (rest looked up from reference TRBV5-1 and TRBJ1-6): KAGVTQTPRYLIKTRGQQVTLSCSPISGHRSVSWYQQTPGQGLQFLFEYFSETQRNKGNFPGRFSGRQFSNSRSEMNVSTLELGDSALYLCASSLGGTENSPLHFGNGTRLTVT.

This chain connects TRBV27 to TRBJ1-1; D call uncertain. Trimming shortened V by 3 bases and J by 1 base, and 6 bases separated the two germline ends. Germline values: CDR1 MNHEY, CDR2 SMNVEV (reference sequence). The CDR3 is 13 residues long. The CDR3 loop reads CASSLMRNTEAFF. The CDR3 DNA follows: TGTGCCAGCAGTTTGATGAGGAACACTGAAGCTTTCTTT.

This rearrangement joins TRBV5-6 to TRBJ1-1; D might be TRBD1 (6 bases). Trimming shortened V by 6 bases and J by 11 bases, and 23 bases separated the two germline ends. The CDR3 loop spans 14 amino acids. The V gene's germline CDR1 is SGHDT and CDR2 YYEEEE. CDR3 protein: CASTSRRGPSVAFF. In DNA, the CDR3 is TGTGCCAGCACCTCCCGCAGGGGCCCTTCGGTCGCTTTCTTT.